Presented here are 14 T cell receptor beta chains from one specimen sequenced in a study of blood T cells in healthy people across ages. A sample-barcoded 5' primer and a J-beta primer mix were used in a second PCR of about 7 to 12 cycles. From the 5' RACE reads, TCRdb called clonotypes with MiXCR, one entry per CDR3 protein. The sample contains approximately 690,000 distinct CDR3 sequences, 58% of which appear only once. Sequenced material: blood. The receptors come from a man aged 60 to 75 in good health.

This chain uses TRBV27 with TRBJ2-6, with D possibly being TRBD2 (6 bases). Germline assignment: CDR1 MNHEY and CDR2 SMNVEV (reference sequence). V was trimmed by 5 bases and J by 2 bases, leaving 10 bases between them. The CDR3 length is 15 residues. The CDR3 here is CASSPRGAGANVLTF. In nucleotides, the CDR3 is TGTGCCAGCAGTCCTCGCGGGGCTGGGGCCAACGTCCTGACTTTC.

The chain's CDR3 is CATSDRTGYGYTF. CDR3 nucleotides: TGTGCCACCAGTGACCGTACAGGCTATGGCTACACCTTC. The V and J genes are TRBV24-1 and TRBJ1-2, with D maybe TRBD1 (5 bases). Between the trimmed V and J ends, which lost 4 bases and 4 bases, there was a span of 9 bases. The germline gives CDR1 KGHDR, CDR2 SFDVKD. The CDR3 covers 13 residues.

CDR3 bases: TGTGCCAGCAGCCCCCAACAGGGTAGAGGCTACACCTTC. It yields the protein CASSPQQGRGYTF. V and J are TRBV7-9 and TRBJ1-2; perhaps TRBD1 as D (6 bases). In germline, CDR1 is SEHNR, CDR2 FQNEAQ (reference sequence). The CDR3 is 13 amino acids. V gave up 5 bases and J gave up 8 bases, with 15 bases separating them.

This clonotype was seen once. The CDR3, as DNA: TGTGCCAGTAGTGCGAACAGGGCAACTAATGAAAAACTGTTTTTT. This translates into CASSANRATNEKLFF. The rearrangement links TRBV19 to TRBJ1-4; D perhaps matches TRBD1 (6 bases). There are 15 residues in the CDR3. The germline V gene has CDR1 LNHDA and CDR2 SQIVND (reference sequence). The V and J ends lost 5 bases and 0 bases respectively, with 10 bases between them.

The chain joins TRBV7-9 to TRBJ2-1; D gene uncertain. CDR1 SEHNR and CDR2 FQNEAQ come from the germline V gene (reference sequence). The CDR3 spans 14 residues. V lost 5 bases and J 4 bases, leaving 12 bases between the germline ends. Here the CDR3 DNA reads TGTGCCAGCAGCCTCCTGGACGATTACAATGAGCAGTTCTTC. Translating gives CASSLLDDYNEQFF.

The gene calls are TRBV7-2 and TRBJ2-4, with 10 bases matching TRBD2. The J call may be mistaken, given a closer DNA end match to TRBJ2-5. The CDR3 length is 16 residues. Looked up from germline, CDR1 is SGHTA and CDR2 is FQGNSA. The CDR3 DNA follows: TGTGCCAGCAGCCCCCGCCGGCTAGCGGGGGTAGAGACCCAGTACTTC. It is translated as CASSPRRLAGVETQYF.

This clonotype is a singleton in its sample. The chain combines TRBV4-1 with TRBJ2-6; D remains ambiguous. The ends were cut back, 0 bases at V and 0 bases at J, with 6 bases in the middle. The germline V gene has CDR1 MGHRA and CDR2 YSYEKL. This CDR3 is 16 amino acids long. CDR3 loop: CASSQDIVSGANVLTF. The DNA for the CDR3 is TGCGCCAGCAGCCAAGATATAGTCTCTGGGGCCAACGTCCTGACTTTC.

This clonotype was detected only a few times. A clone one base away is much larger, so this may be a read error. The V gene is TRBV7-6, the J gene TRBJ1-1; tentative D call: TRBD1 (5 bases). Germline CDR1 reads SGHVS; CDR2 reads FNYEAQ. The CDR3 has 14 residues. V shed 5 bases and J shed 11 bases, with 21 bases lying between them. CDR3 sequence reads: CASSVVPDRAEAFF. CDR3 DNA sequence: TGTGCCAGCAGCGTAGTCCCCGACAGAGCAGAGGCTTTCTTT.

The chain carries TRBV5-1 and TRBJ2-7; D unresolved. The CDR3 length is 15 residues. Trimming took 4 bases from V and 0 from J, leaving 14 bases between them. Per the germline V gene, CDR1 is SGHRS and CDR2 is YFSETQ. CDR3 in DNA: TGCGCCAGCAGCGCACGGACCGCTAACTCCTACGAGCAGTACTTC. Encoded protein: CASSARTANSYEQYF.

This clonotype showed up just a few times. The rearrangement links TRBV29-1 to TRBJ1-2, with TRBD1 matching 8 bases. The ends lost 4 bases at V and 5 bases at J; junction bases unmatched: 9. The CDR3 is made up of 14 amino acids. Germline CDR1 reads SQVTM; CDR2 reads ANQGSEA. The CDR3: CSVATGQGGYGYTF. The CDR3, as DNA: TGCAGCGTTGCTACCGGACAGGGAGGGTATGGCTACACCTTC. Variable domain in full (rest from reference TRBV29-1 and TRBJ1-2): SAVISQKPSRDICQRGTSLTIQCQVDSQVTMMFWYRQQPGQSLTLIATANQGSEATYESGFVIDKFPISRPNLTFSTLTVSNMSPEDSSIYLCSVATGQGGYGYTFGSGTRLTVV.

This clonotype has more than one count but fewer than ten. J is TRBJ2-6 and V is TRBV6-6; D remains unclear. V was trimmed by 8 bases and J by 0 bases, leaving 5 bases between them. This CDR3 has 13 amino acids. CDR1 is MNHNY and CDR2 is SVGAGI in the germline V gene (reference sequence). CDR3 residues: CASEYSGANVLTF. For the CDR3, the DNA is TGTGCCAGCGAGTACTCTGGGGCCAACGTCCTGACTTTC.

This clonotype came up a few times. V usage is TRBV7-2 and J usage is TRBJ1-2, with TRBD1 identical over 10 bases. Looked up from germline, CDR1 is SGHTA and CDR2 is FQGNSA. The V and J ends lost 0 bases and 0 bases, in that order; junction bases with no gene match: 4. The CDR3 runs to 17 residues. Written as DNA, the CDR3 is TGTGCCAGCAGCTTAGCGCGGGGACAGGGGACTAACTATGGCTACACCTTC. This codes for CASSLARGQGTNYGYTF.

This clonotype was seen a few times. The chain carries TRBV5-1 and TRBJ1-2, with a weak D call TRBD1 (5 bases). There are 12 residues in the CDR3. Germline V gene data show CDR1 as SGHRS and CDR2 as YFSETQ. Trimming shortened V by 1 base and J by 7 bases, and 8 bases separated the two germline ends. CDR3 sequence reads: CASSLSTVGYTF. CDR3 coding DNA: TGCGCCAGCAGCTTGTCGACAGTTGGCTACACCTTC.

This clonotype was observed once. Written as DNA, the CDR3 is TGTGCCAGCAGTTACCCTAAAACCCGCAGCGGCGAGCAGTACTTC. It codes for CASSYPKTRSGEQYF. The chain is built from TRBV6-6 and TRBJ2-5; D perhaps matches TRBD2 (5 bases). The last part of the DNA fits TRBJ2-7 better; the J call may be wrong. The CDR3 runs 15 residues. The germline V gene encodes CDR1 MNHNY and CDR2 SVGAGI (reference sequence).